This TCR beta chain appears in the sequencing data of a study of post-analysis software for immune sequencing data. Findings and caveats of the study: Batch-matched samples strongly co-clustered by F measure.

TCR beta cDNA libraries had unique molecular identifiers. With roughly 1 to 11 million T cells as the source, a few hundred thousand cDNA molecules resulted. TCRdb processed the PCR reads anew with MiXCR; each CDR3 protein has one entry. Seen here are over 700,000 distinct CDR3 sequences, 25% to 30% observed once, and the top ten hold more than 0.45%. This clonotype was seen just once. The antigen is unknown. Sequencing used blood. The receptor's source is a girl aged 10-17 years with multiple sclerosis.

The CDR3 region is CSARDRGLGTDTQYF. The DNA for the CDR3 is TGCAGTGCTAGGGACAGGGGTCTTGGCACAGATACGCAGTATTTT. The chain joins TRBV20-1 to TRBJ2-3; 9 bases are shared with TRBD1. Trimming at V came to 3 bases and at J to 1 base, leaving 5 bases not matched to a gene. CDR3 length equals 15 residues. The germline V gene encodes CDR1 DFQATT and CDR2 SNEGSKA (reference sequence).